This is a list of T cell receptor beta chains from one sample in a study of Graves' ophthalmopathy and Graves' hyperthyroidism. From the multiplex PCR reads, TCRdb called clonotypes with MiXCR, one entry per CDR3 protein. The data hold about 600,000 distinct CDR3 sequences, with about two fifths observed a single time. Sequencing was done on a sample of peripheral blood or thyroid tissue (not recorded which). These receptor sequences come from an adult man with Graves' hyperthyroidism. Each CDR3 is given with its conserved first and last residue. The D gene is left open where the match is weak. Not all rows give a size; the values are once, few, many and, for expanded clones, a class.

TRBJ1-6 | many | TRBD1 | TRBV12-3/TRBV12-4 | CASTTGVSYGLPLHF | TGTGCCAGCACCACAGGGGTTTCGTACGGGCTCCCCCTCCACTTT
TRBJ1-5 | few | - | TRBV19 | CASRGLGGNQPQHF | TGTGCCAGCCGTGGATTGGGCGGGAATCAGCCCCAGCATTTT
TRBJ1-2 | many | TRBD1 | TRBV11-2 | CASRLGQGGASYGYTF | TGTGCCAGCAGGCTGGGACAGGGGGGTGCTAGCTATGGCTACACCTTC
TRBJ1-5 | - | - | TRBV20-1 | CSALQPLVDQPQHF | TGCAGTGCTCTGCAACCGCTGGTCGATCAGCCCCAGCATTTT
TRBJ1-1 | many | - | TRBV6-5 | CASSYRGEAEAFF | TGTGCCAGCAGTTATCGAGGAGAGGCTGAAGCTTTCTTT
TRBJ2-5 | - | TRBD1 | TRBV29-1 | CSEWTGVKETQYF | TGCAGCGAATGGACAGGGGTTAAAGAGACCCAGTACTTC
TRBJ2-7 | few | TRBD2 | TRBV28 | CASSLVASGWDEQYF | TGTGCCAGCAGTTTGGTTGCTAGCGGATGGGACGAGCAGTACTTC
TRBJ2-7 | - | - | TRBV29-1 | CSSYSSSGGVGEQYF | TGCAGCAGTTACTCGAGTTCCGGTGGAGTCGGGGAGCAGTACTTC
TRBJ2-7 | many | TRBD1 | TRBV24-1 | CATSGTGDEQYF | TGTGCCACCAGTGGAACAGGGGACGAGCAGTACTTC
TRBJ1-2 | many | - | TRBV6-5 | CASSYPGTPNGYTF | TGTGCCAGCAGTTACCCCGGGACACCAAATGGCTACACCTTC
TRBJ1-2 | - | TRBD1 | TRBV6-5 | CASIPGQGIGYTF | TGTGCCAGCATTCCGGGACAGGGAATCGGCTACACCTTC
TRBJ2-5 | few | TRBD1 | TRBV12-3/TRBV12-4 | CASSLVQGAYQETQYF | TGTGCCAGCAGTTTAGTACAGGGGGCATACCAAGAGACCCAGTACTTC
TRBJ2-3 | - | TRBD1 | TRBV24-1 | CATSDFLSGTGEDTQYF | TGTGCCACCAGTGATTTTCTTTCCGGGACAGGGGAGGATACGCAGTATTTT
TRBJ1-4 | - | - | TRBV16 | CASSQFRGSGEKLFF | TGTGCCAGCAGCCAATTTCGTGGATCTGGGGAAAAACTGTTTTTT
TRBJ1-2 | - | - | TRBV27 | CASSLGDRYGYTF | TGTGCCAGCAGTTTAGGGGACCGATATGGCTACACCTTC
TRBJ2-7 | - | - | TRBV7-2 | CASSLAGDDTGEYF | TGTGCCAGCAGCTTAGCGGGGGACGACACCGGGGAGTACTTC
TRBJ2-7 | - | TRBD1 | TRBV25-1 | CASKGQGRREQYF | TGTGCCAGCAAGGGACAGGGACGTCGCGAGCAGTACTTC
TRBJ2-2 | many | - | TRBV25-1 | CASSDSGKGNTGELFF | TGTGCCAGCAGTGACTCAGGGAAGGGGAACACCGGGGAGCTGTTTTTT
TRBJ1-4 | many | TRBD1 | TRBV19 | CASSLPGQKYEKLFF | TGTGCCAGTAGTTTGCCGGGACAGAAGTATGAAAAACTGTTTTTT
TRBJ2-6 | - | - | TRBV2 | CASSGQNTEAF | TGTGCCAGCAGTGGACAGAACACTGAAGCTTTC